This T cell receptor (beta chain) was identified during a study of spatial heterogeneity in lung cancer. Whole-study results and caveats: Counts of ubiquitous and regional expanded TCRs tracked ubiquitous and regional nonsynonymous mutations, respectively. The study found that expanded intratumoral alpha and beta TCR counts tracked tumor mutation counts.

This clonotype was recorded at least ten times. What it binds is not known. CDR1 and CDR2 (germline): DFQATT, SNEGSKA (reference sequence). This CDR3 has 15 residues. With V trimmed by 3 bases and J by 6 bases, 3 bases remained unmatched. TCRdb analysed the 5' RACE reads with MiXCR anew, one entry per CDR3 protein. This sample has around 100,000 distinct CDR3 sequences; nearly 4.5% occur once, and the top ten carry about 20%. This sample's time point: sample taken at primary tumor resection. Samples were obtained from around 73 donors, all untreated early-stage non-small cell lung cancer patients. The rearrangement uses TRBV20-1 and TRBJ2-3; 16 bases map to TRBD2. The sequence was collected from a male donor with early-stage non-small cell lung cancer. Source: lung tumor tissue, taken at surgery. The CDR3, as DNA: TGCAGTGCTAGGGGACTAGCGGGGGGGATGGATACGCAGTATTTT. Protein sequence: CSARGLAGGMDTQYF.